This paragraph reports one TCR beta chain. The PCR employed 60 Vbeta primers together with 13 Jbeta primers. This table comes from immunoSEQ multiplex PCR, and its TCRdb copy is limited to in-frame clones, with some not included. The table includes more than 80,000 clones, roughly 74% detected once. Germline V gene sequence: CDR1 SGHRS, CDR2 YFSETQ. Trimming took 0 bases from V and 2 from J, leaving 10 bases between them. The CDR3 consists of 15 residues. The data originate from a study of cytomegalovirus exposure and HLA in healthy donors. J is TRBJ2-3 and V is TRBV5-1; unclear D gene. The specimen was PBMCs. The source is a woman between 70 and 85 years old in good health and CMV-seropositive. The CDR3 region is CASSLEQPLTDTQYF. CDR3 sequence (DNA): TGCGCCAGCAGCTTGGAACAGCCACTCACAGATACGCAGTATTTT.